The text below deals with one TCR beta chain. Its target is unknown. TCRdb keeps only in-frame clones here, not all; method: immunoSEQ multiplex PCR. The data hold roughly 160,000 clones, with 85% to 90% observed a single time. With 0 bases removed from V and 0 bases from J, the gap between germline ends came to 7 bases. The CDR3 spans 15 residues. Germline V lookup: CDR1 SGHRS, CDR2 YFSETQ. These data come from a study of T cell responses to AZD1222 COVID-19 vaccine. General study findings and limits: Donor demographics were predominantly white British with a female majority; clonal diversity may be underestimated. CD4 TCRs covered the whole spike, strongest at regions 160-218 and 743-854. Two doses of AZD1222 preceded a rise in Spike-specific TCR breadth and depth.

Sequencing used peripheral blood, obtained on day 0 of AZD1222 vaccination. The chain couples TRBV5-1 to TRBJ2-1; the D is unclear. The TCR sequence derives from an adult in good health. CDR3 loop: CASSLVLGSYNEQFF. CDR3 bases: TGCGCCAGCAGCTTGGTGTTGGGCTCCTACAATGAGCAGTTCTTC.